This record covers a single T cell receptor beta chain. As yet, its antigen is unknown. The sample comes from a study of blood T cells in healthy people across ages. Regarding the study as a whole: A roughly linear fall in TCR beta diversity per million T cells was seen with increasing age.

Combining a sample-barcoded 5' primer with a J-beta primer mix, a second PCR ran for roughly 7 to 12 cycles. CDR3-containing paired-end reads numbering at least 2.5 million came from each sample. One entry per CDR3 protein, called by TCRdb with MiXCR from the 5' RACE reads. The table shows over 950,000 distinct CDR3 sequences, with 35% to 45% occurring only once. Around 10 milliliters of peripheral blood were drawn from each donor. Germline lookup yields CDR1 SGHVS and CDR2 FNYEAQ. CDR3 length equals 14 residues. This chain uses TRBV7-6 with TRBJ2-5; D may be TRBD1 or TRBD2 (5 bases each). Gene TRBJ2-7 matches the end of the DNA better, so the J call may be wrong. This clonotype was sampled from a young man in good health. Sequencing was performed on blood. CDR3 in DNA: TGTGCCAGCAGCTCCGGGACCTTGTTCAACGAGCAGTACTTC. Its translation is CASSSGTLFNEQYF.